The 21 T cell receptor beta chains below all came from one sample that was sequenced in a study of blood T cell repertoires in COVID-19. The protocol was immunoSEQ multiplex PCR, while the TCRdb copy is restricted to in-frame clones and leaves out a portion. The sample lists a few hundred thousand clones, roughly 86% occurring once. What was sequenced was peripheral blood. The origin of the receptors is a woman in her 50s with acute or convalescent COVID-19.

J is TRBJ2-1 and V is TRBV15; TRBD2 matches at 10 bases. The CDR3 has 15 residues. Looked up from germline, CDR1 is LNHNV and CDR2 is YYDKDF (reference sequence). After removal of 1 base from V and 12 bases from J, the junction contained 9 bases not matched to a gene. The CDR3 protein is CATSRVRLAGVGQFF. In nucleotides, the CDR3 is TGTGCCACCAGCAGAGTTCGGCTAGCGGGAGTGGGGCAGTTCTTC.

The DNA of the CDR3 is TGTGCCAGCAGCTTATCGCGGGACCGTACCTCCTACGAGCAGTACTTC. This encodes CASSLSRDRTSYEQYF. The chain employs TRBV7-9 and TRBJ2-7; maybe TRBD2 (6 bases). The CDR3 extends over 16 amino acids. Germline V gene data show CDR1 as SEHNR and CDR2 as FQNEAQ (reference sequence). V lost 2 bases and J lost 0, with 14 bases in between.

The CDR3 here is CASSPAAGGLGNEQFF. The CDR3 DNA reads TGTGCCAGCTCACCCGCGGCGGGAGGGCTGGGGAATGAGCAGTTCTTC. The chain links TRBV18 to TRBJ2-1, with 9 nucleotides matching TRBD2. The V gene's germline CDR1 is KGHSH and CDR2 LQKENI. V shed 3 bases, J shed 7 bases, and the junction held 10 bases outside the gene matches. CDR3 length: 16 residues.

The chain recombines TRBV5-1 with TRBJ2-7, with TRBD1 identical over 7 bases. Per the germline V gene, CDR1 is SGHRS and CDR2 is YFSETQ. The CDR3 consists of 15 residues. V shed 3 bases and J 2 bases; nucleotides not matched to a gene: 8. The CDR3 sequence: CASSWAWQGAYEQYF. CDR3 sequence (DNA): TGCGCCAGCAGCTGGGCGTGGCAGGGGGCCTACGAGCAGTACTTC.

This chain joins TRBV19 and TRBJ2-1, with 7 bases fitting TRBD2. Germline CDR1 reads LNHDA; CDR2 reads SQIVND (reference sequence). V lost 3 bases, J lost 6 bases, and 14 bases stayed unmatched. CDR3 length equals 17 residues. CDR3 DNA sequence: TGTGCCAGTAGTATGCGGGAGACTCTAATCCCTACCAATGAGCAGTTCTTC. Encoded protein: CASSMRETLIPTNEQFF.

J is TRBJ2-7 and V is TRBV7-2; TRBD2 matches at 9 bases. J gave up 4 bases and V 1 base, and 5 bases lay outside the gene matches. This CDR3 comprises 15 residues. Germline-derived CDR1 and CDR2 are SGHTA and FQGNSA. The CDR3 sequence: CASSLGTSDLYEQYF. For the CDR3, the DNA is TGTGCCAGCAGCTTAGGGACTAGCGACCTTTACGAGCAGTACTTC.

The CDR3 nucleotides are TGTGCCAGCTCACGTGGACTCGATTCCTACGAGCAGTACTTC. This sequence encodes CASSRGLDSYEQYF. The V gene is TRBV18, the J gene TRBJ2-7; D is perhaps TRBD2 (5 bases). The V gene lost 4 bases and the J gene lost 1 base, with 11 bases spanning the gap. The CDR3 loop spans 14 amino acids. Germline V gene sequence: CDR1 KGHSH, CDR2 LQKENI. The full variable domain, its missing parts supplied by reference TRBV18 and TRBJ2-7, is NAGVMQNPRHLVRRRGQEARLRCSPMKGHSHVYWYRQLPEEGLKFMVYLQKENIIDESGMPKERFSAEFPKEGPSILRIQQVVRGDSAAYFCASSRGLDSYEQYFGPGTRLTVT.

The chain uses TRBV19 and TRBJ1-4; D perhaps matches TRBD1 (6 bases). This CDR3 spans 15 amino acids. CDR1 is LNHDA and CDR2 is SQIVND in the germline V gene (reference sequence). Trimming removed 5 bases from V and 8 bases from J, with 18 bases in between. The CDR3 DNA sequence: TGTGCCAGTAGTGGGATCGTAGGGGGTGGCGAAAAACTGTTTTTT. As protein: CASSGIVGGGEKLFF.

This clone was detected once. The chain employs TRBV6-5 and TRBJ2-1; TRBD1 matches at 11 bases. Trimming cost V 11 bases and J 4 bases; bases outside gene matches: 7. CDR3 length: 14 residues. Germline V CDR1 and CDR2: MNHEY, SVGAGI. CDR3 region: CAGRDRGMYNEQFF. CDR3 nucleotides: TGTGCCGGCCGGGACAGGGGGATGTACAATGAGCAGTTCTTC.

This chain uses TRBV10-3 with TRBJ2-5; D uncertain. Germline CDR1 is ENHRY and CDR2 is SYGVKD. CDR3 length: 13 residues. The V end was cut by 4 bases, the J end by 2 bases, with 8 bases between. The DNA for the CDR3 is TGTGCCATCAGTGGACAACCTCAAGAGACCCAGTACTTC. This codes for CAISGQPQETQYF.

The rearrangement joins TRBV7-9 to TRBJ1-2; 8 nucleotides align to TRBD1. This CDR3 spans 15 amino acids. Germline loops: CDR1 SEHNR, CDR2 FQNEAQ (reference sequence). V gave up 6 bases and J gave up 6 bases; unmatched junction bases: 12. The CDR3, as DNA: TGTGCCAGCAGATCCCTTGGACAGGGAAGGGATGGCTACACCTTC. Residues: CASRSLGQGRDGYTF.

The table lists this clone with a few counts. The chain uses TRBV18 and TRBJ1-5; TRBD1 agrees at 10 bases. With V trimmed by 4 bases and J by 5 bases, 5 bases remained unmatched. CDR1 and CDR2 (germline): KGHSH, LQKENI. This CDR3 contains 15 residues. The DNA for the CDR3 is TGTGCCAGCTCACGGGGACAGGGGAGGTATCAGCCCCAGCATTTT. Encoded protein: CASSRGQGRYQPQHF. Combining the CDR3 with reference TRBV18 and TRBJ1-5 gives the whole variable domain NAGVMQNPRHLVRRRGQEARLRCSPMKGHSHVYWYRQLPEEGLKFMVYLQKENIIDESGMPKERFSAEFPKEGPSILRIQQVVRGDSAAYFCASSRGQGRYQPQHFGDGTRLSIL.

The chain joins TRBV19 to TRBJ2-1; D not resolved. This CDR3 has 12 amino acids. Trimming left V 4 bases short and J 8 bases short, with 9 bases between. CDR1 LNHDA and CDR2 SQIVND come from the germline V gene (reference sequence). CDR3 DNA sequence: TGTGCCAGTAGTACCTACGCCGATGAGCAGTTCTTC. Its protein is CASSTYADEQFF.

The rearrangement links TRBV5-1 to TRBJ2-3; D is unclear. Germline lookup yields CDR1 SGHRS and CDR2 YFSETQ. CDR3 length equals 14 residues. Trimming shortened V by 0 bases and J by 2 bases, and 7 bases separated the two germline ends. CDR3 sequence reads: CASSLGGFTDTQYF. The DNA for the CDR3 is TGCGCCAGCAGCTTGGGCGGCTTCACAGATACGCAGTATTTT.

This clone has a single count. Within the sample, other DNA sequences also encode this same CDR3. V usage is TRBV7-2 and J usage is TRBJ2-7; D possibly corresponds to TRBD2 (6 bases). CDR1 is SGHTA, CDR2 FQGNSA, per germline. The CDR3 consists of 16 residues. V was pared by 2 bases and J by 4 bases, with 18 bases between. The CDR3 coding sequence is TGTGCCAGCAGCTTAACCCCCGGGACTGCTACTTACGAGCAGTACTTC. Translated, it gives CASSLTPGTATYEQYF.

The chain carries TRBV19 and TRBJ1-2; weak D call: TRBD1 (5 bases). The CDR3 spans 14 residues. Germline V gene data show CDR1 as LNHDA and CDR2 as SQIVND (reference sequence). V was cut by 10 bases and J by 2 bases, with 17 bases left in between. The CDR3 is CATSSGGWNYGYTF. CDR3 in DNA: TGTGCCACTTCCTCCGGGGGGTGGAACTATGGCTACACCTTC.

The CDR3 DNA is TGCGCCAGCAGCTTGCCTATAGCGGGCAGCACAGATACGCAGTATTTT. Its protein is CASSLPIAGSTDTQYF. The J gene is TRBJ2-3, the V gene TRBV5-1; 7 nucleotides match TRBD2. With 1 base clipped from V and 0 bases from J, the junction kept 5 bases outside the gene matches. The germline CDR1 and CDR2 sequences are SGHRS and YFSETQ. The CDR3 has 16 residues. The complete variable domain, with remaining parts taken from reference TRBV5-1 and TRBJ2-3, reads KAGVTQTPRYLIKTRGQQVTLSCSPISGHRSVSWYQQTPGQGLQFLFEYFSETQRNKGNFPGRFSGRQFSNSRSEMNVSTLELGDSALYLCASSLPIAGSTDTQYFGPGTRLTVL.

The chain links TRBV27 to TRBJ2-1; TRBD2 matches 12 bases. This CDR3 has 18 amino acids. With V trimmed by 4 bases and J by 0 bases, 7 bases remained unmatched. Per the germline V gene, CDR1 is MNHEY and CDR2 is SMNVEV (reference sequence). The chain's CDR3 is CASSSTSGRTTSYNEQFF. CDR3 bases: TGTGCCAGCAGTTCAACTAGCGGGAGGACTACCTCCTACAATGAGCAGTTCTTC.

The gene calls are TRBV11-3 and TRBJ1-4; D might be TRBD1 (6 bases). CDR1 and CDR2 (germline): SGHNT, YENEEA. V was shortened by 5 bases and J by 8 bases, with 12 bases between the two germline ends. The CDR3 extends over 13 amino acids. The DNA of the CDR3 is TGTGCCAGCAGCCAGTCGACAGGCGAAAAACTGTTTTTT. Protein: CASSQSTGEKLFF.

This chain joins TRBV14 and TRBJ2-1; D perhaps matches TRBD2 (6 bases). The CDR3 has 19 residues. Trimming shortened V by 0 bases and J by 4 bases, and 22 bases separated the two germline ends. Looked up from germline, CDR1 is SGHDN and CDR2 is FVKESK. The CDR3 DNA reads as TGTGCCAGCAGCCAAGATTCGGAGAGGGCGGGACTGGAATACAATGAGCAGTTCTTC. Protein sequence: CASSQDSERAGLEYNEQFF.

This clone was detected only once. This CDR3 reads CASSFGEKTYEQYF. The CDR3 DNA sequence: TGTGCCAGCAGTTTCGGGGAGAAAACCTACGAGCAGTACTTC. The J gene is TRBJ2-7, the V gene TRBV27, with D perhaps TRBD2 (5 bases). The CDR3 has 14 amino acids. Trimming left V 3 bases short and J 2 bases short, with 11 bases between. Germline V CDR1 and CDR2: MNHEY, SMNVEV (reference sequence).